These T cell receptor beta chains were read from a single sample in a study of cytotoxic CD8 clonotypes in ibrutinib-treated CLL. Generated by immunoSEQ multiplex PCR, the TCRdb table keeps only in-frame clones and is missing some. This repertoire shows roughly 4,200 clones, approximately 83% found once; its top ten account for less than 25%. Sequenced material: PBMCs, taken before ibrutinib treatment. These receptors were obtained from a human donor with chronic lymphocytic leukemia. The CDR3 runs from the conserved cysteine through the conserved F or W. D genes are given only for firm matches. Rows may omit the clone size; those that give it use once, few, many or a size class.

clone_size j_call v_call d_call cdr3_nt cdr3_aa
. TRBJ2-7 TRBV5-1 . TGCGCCAGCAGCTTGGTTTGGGCGGGTCCACACGAGCAGTACTTC CASSLVWAGPHEQYF
. TRBJ2-1 TRBV2 . TGTGCCAGCAGTGAACGGGGGAAACTCACCTCCAAGCGGGTTGAGCAGTTCTTC CASSERGKLTSKRVEQFF
. TRBJ1-2 TRBV5-1 . TGCGCCAGCAGGAGGACAGACTCCAACTATGGCTACACCTTC CASRRTDSNYGYTF
. TRBJ1-5 TRBV6-1 . TGTGCCAGCAGCGCCTATGGGGGAGATCAGCCCCAGCATTTT CASSAYGGDQPQHF
few TRBJ2-7 TRBV5-1 . TGCGCCAGCAGCTGGGGGCGGGATAGGAACTACGAGCAGTACTTC CASSWGRDRNYEQYF
. TRBJ2-5 TRBV7-2 . TGTGCCAGCAGCTTAGCCCAAGAGACCCAGTACTTC CASSLAQETQYF
. TRBJ2-3 TRBV27 . TGTGCCACCAAGGGTGAATATACGCAGTATTTT CATKGEYTQYF
. TRBJ2-4 TRBV5-1 . TGCGCCAGCAGCTTGGAGTTGGACGGACCGGGGGCCAAAAACATTCAGTACTTC CASSLELDGPGAKNIQYF
. TRBJ2-2 TRBV19 TRBD2 TGTGCCAGTAGTCCGGGACTAGCGGTTAACACCGGGGAGCTGTTTTTT CASSPGLAVNTGELFF
. TRBJ2-5 TRBV6-1 . TGTGCCAGCAGTGAAGCGCTCTCGCTACCAGAGACCCAGTACTTC CASSEALSLPETQYF
. TRBJ2-7 TRBV9 . TGTGCCAGCAGCGTTCATAACAGGTGGCCCTGGATTTATTTGGACGAGCAGTACTTC CASSVHNRWPWIYLDEQYF
. TRBJ2-7 TRBV21-1 . TGTGCCAGCAGCAAAGGGGGACTAGATGTAGTCTACGAGCAGTACTTC CASSKGGLDVVYEQYF
. TRBJ2-7 TRBV29-1 TRBD1 TGCAGCGTCCTGGACAGGGGAGAATACTACGAGCAGTACTTC CSVLDRGEYYEQYF
. TRBJ2-1 TRBV7-8 TRBD2 TGTGCCAGCAGCCGTACAGCTAGCGGGAGGTTCAATGAGCAGTTCTTC CASSRTASGRFNEQFF
. TRBJ2-2 TRBV7-3 TRBD2 TGTGCCAGCAGCTTAAATCCTAGCGGGAGGGCGGGCACCGGGGAGCTGTTTTTT CASSLNPSGRAGTGELFF
. TRBJ1-5 TRBV4-2 . TGTGCCAGCAGCCAAGAGTGGGGATCGCGTCAGCCCCAGCATTTT CASSQEWGSRQPQHF
. TRBJ2-3 TRBV19 . TGTGCCAGTAGCCTAGACAGGTCTTCCGTCACAGATACGCAGTATTTT CASSLDRSSVTDTQYF
. TRBJ2-1 TRBV19 . TGTGCCAGCAACACGGGACTTACAGGCAATGAGCAGTTCTTC CASNTGLTGNEQFF
. TRBJ2-2 TRBV7-3 . TGTGCCAGCAGCTTAATTAGCCAGGTCGGGGAGCTGTTTTTT CASSLISQVGELFF
once TRBJ2-2 TRBV27 . TGTGCCAGCAGTTTAATCGGGACCGGGGAGCTGTTTTTT CASSLIGTGELFF
. TRBJ2-7 TRBV6-6 TRBD1 TGTGCCAGCAGCAAGGACAGGGAGAGGGAGCAGTACTTC CASSKDREREQYF
. TRBJ1-5 TRBV4-1 TRBD1 TGCGCCAGCAGCCAAGTTCAGGGGGCCGCGACCCAGCATTTT CASSQVQGAATQHF
. TRBJ2-1 TRBV14 . TGTGCCAGCAGTCGACACGTTAGCTCCGAGCAGTTCTTC CASSRHVSSEQFF
. TRBJ2-1 TRBV7-9 . TGTGCCAGCAAGGAAGCTGTTGAGCAGTTCTTC CASKEAVEQFF
. TRBJ2-5 TRBV7-9 . TGTGCCAGCAGCTTTAGCAGGGGACAAGAGACCCAGTACTTC CASSFSRGQETQYF
. TRBJ1-2 TRBV19 TRBD1 TGTGCCAGTAGAGAAGGGACAGGGATCGGTGGCTACACCTTC CASREGTGIGGYTF
. TRBJ2-1 TRBV29-1 TRBD2 TGCAGCGTGGCGATAGAAGCGGGAACTGAGCAGTTCTTC CSVAIEAGTEQFF
. TRBJ2-2 TRBV18 . TGTGCCAGCTCATTGGACACCGGGGAGCTGTTTTTT CASSLDTGELFF
few TRBJ2-5 TRBV6-5 TRBD1 TGTGCCAGCAGTGCGCAGGGGGCAGGAGAGACCCAGTACTTC CASSAQGAGETQYF
. TRBJ1-4 TRBV6-5 TRBD1 TGTGCCAGCAGTTACGGACAGGCCCCTGAAAAACTGTTTTTT CASSYGQAPEKLFF
. TRBJ2-3 TRBV10-3 TRBD2 TGTGCCATCAGTCCGGGACTAGCGGGAGGAGATACGCAGTATTTT CAISPGLAGGDTQYF
. TRBJ2-7 TRBV2 TRBD2 TGTGCCAGCAGTGGCAGGACTAGTTCTTACGAGCAGTACTTC CASSGRTSSYEQYF
. TRBJ2-7 TRBV23-1 TRBD1 TGCGCCAGCAGTCCCGGGACAGACTACTTCTCCTACGAGCAGTACTTC CASSPGTDYFSYEQYF
few TRBJ2-1 TRBV9 TRBD1 TGTGCCAGCAGCCCGGGGACAGGGAACGATGAGCAGTTCTTC CASSPGTGNDEQFF
. TRBJ2-2 TRBV7-3 . TGTGCCAGCAGCTTAACCCCGAACACCGGGGAGCTGTTTTTT CASSLTPNTGELFF
. TRBJ1-6 TRBV10-3 TRBD1 TGTGCCATCAATGACAGGGAATCACCCCTCCACTTT CAINDRESPLHF
few TRBJ2-3 TRBV4-2 TRBD2 TGTGCCAGCAGCCTTTGGGCGGGAGTCGGCACAGATACGCAGTATTTT CASSLWAGVGTDTQYF
once TRBJ2-1 TRBV2 TRBD1 TGTGCCACCGTCGACAGGGACAACAATGAGCAGTTCTTC CATVDRDNNEQFF
. TRBJ2-1 TRBV7-2 TRBD2 TGTGCCAGCAGCCTGGGACTAGCGGGAGTGGGCTACAATGAGCAGTTCTTC CASSLGLAGVGYNEQFF
few TRBJ1-5 TRBV5-1 . TGCGCCAGCCGCTCGACCCCGTCCGCGCCCCAGCATTTT CASRSTPSAPQHF
. TRBJ2-3 TRBV7-6 . TGTGCCAGCAGCTTCGGGGCGGACCGCACAGATACGCAGTATTTT CASSFGADRTDTQYF
. TRBJ2-7 TRBV23-1 TRBD1 TGCGCCAGCAGTCAATCGTCGACAGGGGTATACGAGCAGTACTTC CASSQSSTGVYEQYF
. TRBJ1-2 TRBV7-2 . TGTGCCAGCAGCTTTCCCCAACAGTATGGCTACACCTTC CASSFPQQYGYTF
few TRBJ2-3 TRBV7-9 . TGTGCCAGCAGCCCCGAGTTACGGGAAGCAGGTACAGATACGCAGTATTTT CASSPELREAGTDTQYF
. TRBJ1-2 TRBV28 TRBD1 TGTGCCAGCAGCGGACAGGGCTACTATGGCTACACCTTC CASSGQGYYGYTF
. TRBJ1-3 TRBV5-1 TRBD1 TGCGCCAGCAGCGTGACAGGGGGTTCTGGAAACACCATATATTTT CASSVTGGSGNTIYF
. TRBJ1-1 TRBV5-1 . TGCGCCAGCAGCTTTGAGGGGGGCCCCTTGAACACTGAAGCTTTCTTT CASSFEGGPLNTEAFF
. TRBJ2-2 TRBV10-1 . TGCGCCAGCAGTAAAGGACAGACCGGGGAGCTGTTTTTT CASSKGQTGELFF
. TRBJ1-2 TRBV28 . TGTGCCAGCAGGTGGGGGGAATATGGCTACACCTTC CASRWGEYGYTF
. TRBJ2-7 TRBV6-6 TRBD1 TGTGCCAGCACCAAGGGGACAGGGGGGTTTTACGAGCAGTACTTC CASTKGTGGFYEQYF
few TRBJ2-7 TRBV2 TRBD2 TGTGCCAGCAGGCTCACTAGCGGGAGCTCCTACGAGCAGTACTTC CASRLTSGSSYEQYF
. TRBJ2-7 TRBV28 . TGTGCCAGCTGGCGGTACTCCTACGAGCAGTACTTC CASWRYSYEQYF
. TRBJ2-6 TRBV18 . TGTGCCAGCCCGGGGGGACAGGACCCCTCTGGGGCCAACGTCCTGACTTTC CASPGGQDPSGANVLTF
. TRBJ2-3 TRBV11-2 TRBD1 TGTGCCAGCAGCTTATCGGGACAGGGCACAGATACGCAGTATTTT CASSLSGQGTDTQYF
few TRBJ1-5 TRBV18 TRBD1 TGTGCCAGCTCACCACTCGGGACAGGGGTTCAGCCCCAGCATTTT CASSPLGTGVQPQHF
. TRBJ2-5 TRBV2 TRBD1 TGTGCCAGCCGGACAGGGGGCTCCGAGACCCAGTACTTC CASRTGGSETQYF
. TRBJ1-1 TRBV19 TRBD1 TGTGCCAGTAGTGGACAGGGGGATGGTACTGAAGCTTTCTTT CASSGQGDGTEAFF
. TRBJ2-2 TRBV9 . TGTGCCAGCAGCGTAGGACTTAACACCGGGGAGCTGTTTTTT CASSVGLNTGELFF
. TRBJ2-3 TRBV7-3 . TGTGCCAGCAGCTTATCCTCCAATTCCCAGGAAACGCAGTATTTT CASSLSSNSQETQYF
. TRBJ1-5 TRBV18 TRBD1 TGTGCCAGCTCACCGCGACAGGGCGGTCAGCCCCAGCATTTT CASSPRQGGQPQHF